Presented here are 17 T cell receptor beta chains from one specimen sequenced in a study of blood T cell repertoires in COVID-19. Sequenced by immunoSEQ multiplex PCR; TCRdb stores in-frame clones only, minus some. This sample carries about 180,000 clones, around 80% of them seen once, and the ten largest clones take 13% to 15%. Sample: PBMCs or T cells enriched from blood (not recorded which). Receptors were obtained from a man aged 55 to 70 who had been exposed to COVID-19.

The chain carries TRBV7-9 and TRBJ1-5; a possible D gene is TRBD1 (5 bases). V lost 0 bases, J lost 10 bases, and 7 bases lay in between. CDR3 length: 12 amino acids. Germline-derived CDR1 and CDR2 are SEHNR and FQNEAQ (reference sequence). CDR3 region: CASSLAREPQHF. Here the CDR3 DNA reads TGTGCCAGCAGCTTAGCCAGGGAACCCCAGCATTTT.

The V call is TRBV5-1, the J call TRBJ2-1; 10 positions agree with TRBD1. The CDR3 has 14 residues. The V and J ends lost 1 base and 6 bases, in that order; junction bases with no gene match: 1. Germline assignment: CDR1 SGHRS and CDR2 YFSETQ. The CDR3 coding sequence is TGCGCCAGCAGCTTGTGGACAGGGGGCAATGAGCAGTTCTTC. Translating it yields CASSLWTGGNEQFF.

The V call is TRBV2, the J call TRBJ2-2; 8 bases match TRBD1. V shed 6 bases and J 3 bases; nucleotides not matched to a gene: 3. Germline CDR1 reads SNHLY; CDR2 reads FYNNEI. The CDR3 has 14 residues. The CDR3 spells CASRGQGDTGELFF. The CDR3 coding sequence is TGTGCCAGCAGAGGACAGGGCGACACCGGGGAGCTGTTTTTT.

The chain uses TRBV11-3 and TRBJ1-1, with D possibly TRBD1 on 6 matching bases. The CDR3 is 16 residues long. V lost 4 bases and J lost 0, with 15 bases in between. CDR1 and CDR2 (germline): SGHNT, YENEEA. CDR3 bases: TGTGCCAGCAGCTCCAGATCTACAGGGATGAACACTGAAGCTTTCTTT. Protein sequence: CASSSRSTGMNTEAFF.

This clone has only a few counts. This sequence joins TRBV2 and TRBJ1-2, with a weak D call TRBD1 (5 bases). Trimming left V 6 bases short and J 8 bases short, with 13 bases between. Germline CDR1 and CDR2: SNHLY and FYNNEI. The CDR3 runs to 12 residues. The CDR3: CASRTDGGGYTF. The CDR3 DNA is TGTGCCAGCAGGACAGACGGGGGAGGCTACACCTTC.

This clone came up a few times. The chain is built from TRBV6-5 and TRBJ2-2; no definite D call. From germline, CDR1 is MNHEY and CDR2 SVGAGI. Trimming shortened V by 4 bases and J by 2 bases, and 8 bases separated the two germline ends. This CDR3 is 14 amino acids long. CDR3 coding DNA: TGTGCCAGCAGTTGGCAGATCAACACCGGGGAGCTGTTTTTT. Translation: CASSWQINTGELFF.

This rearrangement joins TRBV20-1 to TRBJ2-5; 9 nucleotides line up with TRBD2. CDR1 and CDR2 from the germline V gene are DFQATT and SNEGSKA (reference sequence). CDR3 length: 13 residues. V was clipped by 3 bases and J by 5 bases; unmatched bases: 4. CDR3 nucleotides: TGCAGTGCTAGTAGCGGGAGTGCGGAGACCCAGTACTTC. Amino acid sequence: CSASSGSAETQYF.

This chain uses TRBV7-2 with TRBJ2-7; 7 positions agree with TRBD2. The CDR3 spans 18 residues. The V gene end was trimmed by 2 bases and the J gene end by 2 bases; junction bases not matched to a gene: 15. Germline V CDR1 and CDR2: SGHTA, FQGNSA. CDR3 amino acids: CASSLRPGVASGAYEQYF. DNA of the CDR3: TGTGCCAGCAGCTTAAGGCCTGGGGTGGCTAGCGGAGCCTACGAGCAGTACTTC.

This chain joins TRBV29-1 and TRBJ1-2; 7 bases are shared with TRBD1. CDR1 is SQVTM and CDR2 is ANQGSEA in the germline V gene. This CDR3 contains 12 residues. After removal of 6 bases from V and 2 bases from J, the junction contained 3 bases not matched to a gene. As DNA, the CDR3 is TGCAGCGTGCACAGGGGAAACTATGGCTACACCTTC. Encoded protein: CSVHRGNYGYTF.

This clone was recorded many times. The chain couples TRBV11-3 to TRBJ2-7; D is perhaps TRBD2 (5 bases). V was trimmed by 4 bases and J by 6 bases, leaving 13 bases between them. Germline V lookup: CDR1 SGHNT, CDR2 YENEEA. CDR3 length: 13 amino acids. This CDR3 is CASSSGSEGEQYF. For the CDR3, the DNA is TGTGCCAGCAGCTCGGGGAGCGAAGGCGAGCAGTACTTC. Looking up the rest from reference TRBV11-3 and TRBJ2-7 gives the full variable domain: EAGVVQSPRYKIIEKKQPVAFWCNPISGHNTLYWYLQNLGQGPELLIRYENEEAVDDSQLPKDRFSAERLKGVDSTLKIQPAELGDSAVYLCASSSGSEGEQYFGPGTRLTVT.

The genes are TRBV6-2 or TRBV6-3 and TRBJ2-7; 8 positions match TRBD2. The CDR3 is 14 amino acids. V lost 7 bases and J lost 6; bases outside the gene matches: 11. Per germline, CDR1 MNHEY and CDR2 SVGEGT. CDR3 sequence reads: CASTPGLGAFEQYF. The CDR3 nucleotides are TGTGCCAGCACCCCGGGACTAGGAGCTTTCGAGCAGTACTTC.

Here the CDR3 DNA reads TGTGCCAGTAGGAAATCGGGAGGACTATCCGGAGGAACGGGTACGCAGTATTTT. Translating it yields CASRKSGGLSGGTGTQYF. The V call is TRBV19, the J call TRBJ2-3, with 7 bases aligning to TRBD2. The CDR3 spans 18 residues. The V and J ends lost 6 bases and 8 bases, in that order; junction bases with no gene match: 23. Germline assignment: CDR1 LNHDA and CDR2 SQIVND (reference sequence).

This clone has more than one count but fewer than ten. This chain uses TRBV12-3 or TRBV12-4 with TRBJ1-2; TRBD1 matches at 7 bases. V was clipped by 8 bases and J by 3 bases; unmatched bases: 3. The CDR3 is 12 residues long. The CDR3 is CASLGQHYGYTF. CDR3 DNA sequence: TGTGCCAGCCTGGGACAGCACTATGGCTACACCTTC.

The rearrangement links TRBV7-9 to TRBJ2-7; the D gene is possibly TRBD1 (5 bases). Germline assignment: CDR1 SEHNR and CDR2 FQNEAQ (reference sequence). CDR3 size: 14 residues. The V gene lost 0 bases and the J gene lost 1 base, with 7 bases spanning the gap. CDR3 in amino acids: CASSLAGRSYEQYF. For the CDR3, the DNA is TGTGCCAGCAGCTTAGCGGGGCGATCCTACGAGCAGTACTTC.

This chain links TRBV5-1 with TRBJ2-1; D is perhaps TRBD2 (6 bases). Germline CDR1 SGHRS, CDR2 YFSETQ. V was cut by 0 bases and J by 2 bases, with 15 bases left in between. The CDR3 consists of 17 residues. CDR3 DNA sequence: TGCGCCAGCAGCTTGGGACGGTGGGAGGCCCCCTACAATGAGCAGTTCTTC. It is translated as CASSLGRWEAPYNEQFF. Supplemented by reference TRBV5-1 and TRBJ2-1, the full variable domain reads KAGVTQTPRYLIKTRGQQVTLSCSPISGHRSVSWYQQTPGQGLQFLFEYFSETQRNKGNFPGRFSGRQFSNSRSEMNVSTLELGDSALYLCASSLGRWEAPYNEQFFGPGTRLTVL.

The chain employs TRBV9 and TRBJ1-2; 9 bases fit TRBD1. The germline CDR1 and CDR2 sequences are SGDLS and YYNGEE. The V gene end was trimmed by 2 bases and the J gene end by 5 bases; junction bases not matched to a gene: 4. The CDR3 sequence is 14 residues long. In nucleotides, the CDR3 is TGTGCCAGCAGCGTCGGACAGGGGAGTTATGGCTACACCTTC. Translation: CASSVGQGSYGYTF.

The chain carries TRBV2 and TRBJ2-1, with a weak D call TRBD1 (6 bases). The V gene's germline CDR1 is SNHLY and CDR2 FYNNEI. The ends were cut back, 6 bases at V and 6 bases at J, with 15 bases in the middle. This CDR3 has 14 residues. The CDR3 loop is CASRRSLGANEQFF. CDR3 DNA sequence: TGTGCCAGCAGGCGGTCTCTGGGGGCCAATGAGCAGTTCTTC.